The entry below describes one TCR beta chain. The antigen is not known. V was shortened by 2 bases and J by 7 bases, with 18 bases between the two germline ends. The CDR3 extends over 16 amino acids. Germline V gene lookup returns CDR1 DFQATT and CDR2 SNEGSKA (reference sequence). Source study methods: Differences in CDR3 between clinicopathological groups were drawn on to build a classifier intended to discriminate distant-metastatic papillary thyroid cancer patients. TCRdb re-clonotyped the PCR reads via MiXCR. TCRdb, not the original authors, processed these V and J calls. The sample has fewer than 40,000 clones, 15% to 20% seen once. The data were taken from a study of metastatic and nonmetastatic thyroid tumors. Study-wide context: For malignant and benign thyroid patients, tumor or nodule tissue and blood were the sources whose repertoires were compared.

Every patient was untreated before thyroid surgery. Study observations and caveats: Patients with malignant thyroid tumors reportedly had significantly higher TCR beta diversity than those with benign nodules, in blood and tumor.

The receptor's source is a female donor with papillary thyroid cancer or a benign thyroid nodule (not recorded which). Some clones in this sample may be carry-over from other donors' samples. The sequenced sample was tumor tissue. The rearrangement joins TRBV20-1 to TRBJ1-6; D perhaps matches TRBD1 (5 bases). The CDR3 loop reads CSARYEGFIENSPLHF. The CDR3 DNA is TGCAGTGCTAGATATGAGGGGTTTATTGAGAATTCACCCCTCCACTTT.